One and the same sample provided the 26 T cell receptor beta chains below, sequenced in a study of blood T cell repertoires in COVID-19. Clones were read by immunoSEQ multiplex PCR, and TCRdb kept only the in-frame ones, dropping some. Of hundreds of thousands of clones detected, about 87% appear once; the ten largest clones hold approximately 2.9%. Sequences were obtained from peripheral blood. The receptors come from a human donor in a cohort sampled during active COVID-19.

The chain uses TRBV28 and TRBJ2-2, with TRBD2 matching 7 bases. The CDR3 sequence is 13 residues long. Germline V gene data show CDR1 as MDHEN and CDR2 as SYDVKM. The trim removed 7 bases at V and 4 bases at J, leaving 3 bases unmatched. CDR3 in amino acids: CASTAGATGELFF. The CDR3 coding sequence is TGTGCCAGCACGGCGGGAGCCACCGGGGAGCTGTTTTTT.

The V gene is TRBV28, the J gene TRBJ2-7; 7 bases match TRBD1. Germline V CDR1 and CDR2: MDHEN, SYDVKM. The CDR3 extends over 17 amino acids. V trimming: 5 bases; J trimming: 4 bases; junction bases outside the gene matches: 17. This CDR3 is CASSLLTRQGTGYEQYF. CDR3 coding DNA: TGTGCCAGCAGTCTCCTAACGCGACAGGGAACGGGGTACGAGCAGTACTTC.

The chain joins TRBV7-3 to TRBJ2-6, with D perhaps matching TRBD2 (5 bases). Germline V lookup: CDR1 SGHTA, CDR2 FQGTGA. This CDR3 is 15 amino acids long. V was trimmed by 5 bases and J by 2 bases, leaving 10 bases between them. CDR3 nucleotide sequence: TGTGCCAGCAGCCTAGCTGGGCCTGGGGCCAACGTCCTGACTTTC. Amino acid sequence: CASSLAGPGANVLTF. Together with reference TRBV7-3 and TRBJ2-6, the CDR3 gives the full variable domain: GAGVSQTPSNKVTEKGKYVELRCDPISGHTALYWYRQSLGQGPEFLIYFQGTGAADDSGLPNDRFFAVRPEGSVSTLKIQRTERGDSAVYLCASSLAGPGANVLTFGAGSRLTVL.

In its sample, this clone was seen a few times. The gene calls are TRBV19 and TRBJ1-1, with D unresolved. CDR3 length equals 14 residues. CDR1 and CDR2 from the germline V gene are LNHDA and SQIVND (reference sequence). V shed 5 bases and J shed 2 bases, with 12 bases lying between them. The CDR3 bases are TGTGCCAGTAGTGTCCGGGTCGATAACACTGAAGCTTTCTTT. As protein: CASSVRVDNTEAFF. The complete variable domain, with remaining parts taken from reference TRBV19 and TRBJ1-1, reads DGGITQSPKYLFRKEGQNVTLSCEQNLNHDAMYWYRQDPGQGLRLIYYSQIVNDFQKGDIAEGYSVSREKKESFPLTVTSAQKNPTAFYLCASSVRVDNTEAFFGQGTRLTVV.

The rearrangement joins TRBV11-3 to TRBJ2-1, with 8 bases identical to TRBD2. The trim removed 2 bases at V and 8 bases at J, leaving 5 bases unmatched. Germline V gene sequence: CDR1 SGHNT, CDR2 YENEEA. This CDR3 has 14 residues. CDR3 DNA: TGTGCCAGCAGCTTAAGCGGGAGAAGCGATGAGCAGTTCTTC. Its translation is CASSLSGRSDEQFF.

About this clone itself: This sample also contains other DNA sequences that code for the same CDR3. The chain links TRBV5-1 to TRBJ2-1; the match to TRBD1 covers 9 bases. Per the germline V gene, CDR1 is SGHRS and CDR2 is YFSETQ. This CDR3 contains 15 residues. V dropped 3 bases and J dropped 0; count of bases not matched to a gene: 1. This CDR3 reads CASSSTGGSYNEQFF. In DNA, the CDR3 is TGCGCCAGCAGCTCGACAGGGGGCTCCTACAATGAGCAGTTCTTC.

The chain joins TRBV5-1 to TRBJ2-7, with D possibly being TRBD2 (7 bases). Trimming took 2 bases from V and 2 from J, leaving 17 bases between them. The CDR3 extends over 16 amino acids. Germline V gives CDR1 SGHRS, CDR2 YFSETQ. The DNA of the CDR3 is TGCGCCAGCAGCTTAGGGGGAGGGGGTACCACCTACGAGCAGTACTTC. Its translation: CASSLGGGGTTYEQYF.

The sample holds one count of this clone. The chain joins TRBV25-1 to TRBJ2-7; 8 positions match TRBD1. Losses at the gene ends were 8 bases for V and 5 bases for J; bases not matched to a gene: 11. CDR3 length: 14 amino acids. Germline V gene data show CDR1 as MGHDK and CDR2 as SYGVNS. CDR3: CASSSDREAHEQYF. In DNA form, the CDR3 reads TGTGCCAGCTCTTCGGACAGGGAGGCCCACGAGCAGTACTTC.

The chain recombines TRBV18 with TRBJ2-7; 10 nucleotides align to TRBD1. Trimming removed 3 bases from V and 6 bases from J; junction bases left unmatched: 11. The CDR3 spans 16 residues. Germline assignment: CDR1 KGHSH and CDR2 LQKENI. The CDR3: CASSPSTGQGRSEQYF. In nucleotides, the CDR3 is TGTGCCAGCTCACCTTCAACGGGACAGGGGAGGTCCGAGCAGTACTTC.

J is TRBJ1-5 and V is TRBV10-2, with 7 nucleotides matching TRBD1. V gave up 7 bases and J gave up 3 bases; unmatched junction bases: 6. This CDR3 is 14 amino acids long. Looked up from germline, CDR1 is WSHSY and CDR2 is SAAADI. The CDR3 DNA follows: TGCGCCAGCACCCCGGGACAGCACAATCAGCCCCAGCATTTT. Protein sequence: CASTPGQHNQPQHF.

This chain joins TRBV2 and TRBJ1-1; TRBD1 might be the D (5 bases). The CDR3 contains 14 residues. Germline V gene sequence: CDR1 SNHLY, CDR2 FYNNEI. The germline V and J ends were trimmed by 6 bases and 2 bases, with 13 bases remaining between them. DNA for the CDR3: TGTGCCAGCAGGCACAGGAAATCTAACACTGAAGCTTTCTTT. Protein: CASRHRKSNTEAFF. The complete variable domain, with remaining parts taken from reference TRBV2 and TRBJ1-1, reads EPEVTQTPSHQVTQMGQEVILRCVPISNHLYFYWYRQILGQKVEFLVSFYNNEISEKSEIFDDQFSVERPDGSNFTLKIRSTKLEDSAMYFCASRHRKSNTEAFFGQGTRLTVV.

This clone showed up just once. The CDR3 DNA follows: TGTGCCAGCAGGGGGGGGACTAGCGGGAGTTCGGGTGAGCAGTTCTTC. It encodes CASRGGTSGSSGEQFF. The chain couples TRBV27 to TRBJ2-1; 14 bases fit TRBD2. Germline CDR1 MNHEY, CDR2 SMNVEV (reference sequence). CDR3 length equals 16 residues. The trim removed 6 bases at V and 9 bases at J, leaving 10 bases unmatched.

Here the CDR3 reads CANLLAFANTGELFF. The CDR3 nucleotides are TGTGCCAACCTTTTAGCGTTCGCGAACACCGGGGAGCTGTTTTTT. The chain links TRBV19 to TRBJ2-2; D is perhaps TRBD2 (5 bases). Trimming cost V 10 bases and J 0 bases, with 15 bases left between them. CDR1 LNHDA and CDR2 SQIVND come from the germline V gene (reference sequence). The CDR3 covers 15 residues.

The chain combines TRBV10-3 with TRBJ2-1; 8 bases map to TRBD1. J gave up 2 bases and V 0 bases, and 3 bases lay outside the gene matches. The CDR3 is made up of 16 amino acids. Per the germline V gene, CDR1 is ENHRY and CDR2 is SYGVKD. CDR3 sequence: CAISESGQGAYNEQFF. CDR3 coding DNA: TGTGCCATCAGTGAGTCCGGACAGGGCGCCTACAATGAGCAGTTCTTC.

In the case of this clone: The same CDR3 is also encoded by other DNA sequences in this sample. The chain couples TRBV5-1 to TRBJ1-2, with D perhaps TRBD1 (5 bases). CDR1 and CDR2 from the germline V gene are SGHRS and YFSETQ. CDR3 size: 13 residues. V gave up 5 bases and J gave up 2 bases, with 10 bases separating them. For the CDR3, the DNA is TGCGCCAGCAGTCCCGGGGGGAACTATGGCTACACCTTC. Its translation: CASSPGGNYGYTF.

The chain is built from TRBV6-5 and TRBJ1-1; D might be TRBD1 (5 bases). Trimming took 5 bases from V and 2 from J, leaving 12 bases between them. CDR1 and CDR2 (germline): MNHEY, SVGAGI. CDR3 length equals 14 residues. The CDR3 loop reads CASSRTDTNTEAFF. The CDR3 coding sequence is TGTGCCAGCAGTCGGACGGACACCAACACTGAAGCTTTCTTT.

The rearrangement links TRBV11-2 to TRBJ2-1, with TRBD1 matching 7 bases. There are 14 residues in the CDR3. Trimming took 5 bases from V and 9 from J; bases not matched to a gene: 10. From germline, CDR1 is SGHAT and CDR2 FQNNGV. CDR3 region: CASSPLQGSLEQFF. CDR3 coding DNA: TGTGCCAGCAGCCCACTACAGGGGAGCCTTGAGCAGTTCTTC.

CDR3 bases: TGTGCCAGTAGTGCCGGGGGAGCTCGGGGCACCGGGGAGCTGTTTTTT. Its translation: CASSAGGARGTGELFF. This chain links TRBV19 with TRBJ2-2; TRBD2 is a possible D gene (6 bases). The V gene's germline CDR1 is LNHDA and CDR2 SQIVND (reference sequence). V shed 5 bases and J shed 4 bases, with 17 bases lying between them. This CDR3 has 16 amino acids.

This clone occurred a few times. The rearrangement uses TRBV3-1 (or the pseudogene TRBV3-2) and TRBJ2-2, with D possibly matching TRBD2 (5 bases). This CDR3 comprises 14 residues. Germline lookup yields CDR1 LGHDT and CDR2 YNNKEL (reference sequence). Trimming shortened V by 0 bases and J by 9 bases, and 11 bases separated the two germline ends. The CDR3 coding sequence is TGTGCCAGCAGCCAAGATCAAACGACTAGGGAGCTGTTTTTT. It yields the protein CASSQDQTTRELFF.

This clone was seen only a few times. The genes are TRBV6-6 and TRBJ2-5; 7 positions agree with TRBD1. J lost 2 bases, V lost 5 bases, and 11 bases had no gene match. CDR3 size: 16 residues. Germline V lookup: CDR1 MNHNY, CDR2 SVGAGI (reference sequence). The CDR3 here is CASSPQGPTGQETQYF. In DNA form, the CDR3 reads TGTGCCAGCAGTCCCCAGGGCCCGACAGGGCAAGAGACCCAGTACTTC.

The V gene is TRBV10-3, the J gene TRBJ2-2; D is possibly TRBD1 (6 bases). The V end lost 10 bases, the J end lost 0 bases, and 9 bases lay between the germline ends. The CDR3 is 13 residues long. Germline CDR1 and CDR2: ENHRY and SYGVKD. CDR3 DNA sequence: TGTGCCACCCGGACAGCGAACACCGGGGAGCTGTTTTTT. Its translation is CATRTANTGELFF.

The chain combines TRBV13 with TRBJ2-3, with D possibly being TRBD2 (6 bases). Germline loops: CDR1 PRHDT, CDR2 FYEKMQ (reference sequence). V was trimmed by 3 bases and J by 2 bases, leaving 12 bases between them. This CDR3 spans 15 amino acids. CDR3 nucleotides: TGTGCCAGCAGCTTGGGTAGCGGAGACACAGATACGCAGTATTTT. Its translation: CASSLGSGDTDTQYF.

The chain joins TRBV6-1 to TRBJ1-5; TRBD1 might be the D (5 bases). The CDR3 runs to 14 residues. Germline V gives CDR1 MNHNS, CDR2 SASEGT. V lost 2 bases to trimming and J lost 4 bases, with 9 bases between them. This CDR3 reads CASSEYGGNQPQHF. The CDR3 nucleotides read TGTGCCAGCAGTGAATACGGGGGGAATCAGCCCCAGCATTTT.

This chain uses TRBV7-9 with TRBJ2-1, with TRBD2 identical over 7 bases. V dropped 0 bases and J dropped 4; count of bases not matched to a gene: 15. The length of the CDR3 is 19 residues. Germline V gene sequence: CDR1 SEHNR, CDR2 FQNEAQ (reference sequence). The CDR3 reads CASSLAPRGRALSYNEQFF. CDR3 bases: TGTGCCAGCAGCTTAGCGCCTCGGGGGAGGGCCCTCTCGTACAATGAGCAGTTCTTC.

The chain employs TRBV20-1 and TRBJ2-1; 9 nucleotides match TRBD2. The junction had 14 bases not matched to a gene; V was cut back by 3 bases and J by 5 bases. This CDR3 spans 17 amino acids. Germline CDR1 DFQATT, CDR2 SNEGSKA (reference sequence). CDR3 DNA sequence: TGCAGTGCTAGTACGGCGGGGGGGTTGGCGGCTCACAATGAGCAGTTCTTC. This translates into CSASTAGGLAAHNEQFF.

The chain has TRBV29-1 and TRBJ1-3, with a tentative D call TRBD1 (5 bases). The germline gives CDR1 SQVTM, CDR2 ANQGSEA. This CDR3 contains 15 residues. V was cut by 2 bases and J by 0 bases, with 11 bases left in between. The DNA of the CDR3 is TGCAGCGTTGAACAGGGAATGAGCTCTGGAAACACCATATATTTT. Amino acids: CSVEQGMSSGNTIYF.